The 3 T cell receptor beta chains listed next were all sequenced from one sample in a study of vaccination and CD4 T cells after COVID-19 (dated by TCRdb to between 2022 and 2023). The treatment or condition tag for this specimen amounts to: roughly 10-day PBMC culture with coronavirus spike peptide pools or control peptides (ViraFEST assay). These TCRs are of unknown antigen specificity. The library was built by means of PCR. The run used an Illumina iSeq 100. TCR sequencing of DNA from cultured CD4+ T cells used the Oncomine TCR Beta short-read assay at the Johns Hopkins FTIC core. TCRdb handled the public reads itself, with Q25 trimming in fastp and clone calling in MiXCR, and kept productive beta chains. Duplicate CDR3 protein sequences are folded into a single record with the most common DNA and genes. The table for this sample lists 10,000 or so distinct CDR3 sequences; 77% of them were counted only once. Approximately 20% of the sample is taken by the ten largest.

The material sequenced was CD4+ T cells from blood, cultured in vitro. These receptors originate from a human donor who had recovered from COVID-19.

This chain connects TRBV4-2 to TRBJ1-6; D uncertain. The CDR3 spans 16 residues. Trimming removed 0 bases from V and 15 bases from J, with 21 bases in between. Germline V gene data show CDR1 as LGHNA and CDR2 as YNFKEQ. CDR3 sequence: CASSQDYVNVESRLHF. For the CDR3, the DNA is TGTGCCAGCAGCCAAGACTATGTCAACGTCGAAAGCCGCCTCCACTTT.

This chain connects TRBV6-1 to TRBJ2-4, with 7 positions matching TRBD1. CDR3 length: 14 residues. After removal of 5 bases from V and 3 bases from J, the junction contained 4 bases not matched to a gene. The germline V gene encodes CDR1 MNHNS and CDR2 SASEGT. The CDR3 nucleotides are TGTGCCAGCAGTCTCAGGGGGATCAAAAACATTCAGTACTTC. Its protein is CASSLRGIKNIQYF.

This chain links TRBV20-1 with TRBJ1-2; weak D call: TRBD1 (5 bases). This CDR3 region has 11 residues. The germline V gene has CDR1 DFQATT and CDR2 SNEGSKA (reference sequence). V shed 0 bases and J shed 8 bases, with 7 bases lying between them. DNA of the CDR3: TGCAGTGCTAGAGATCGGGGCGGCTACACCTTC. It is translated as CSARDRGGYTF.